This T cell receptor beta chain was documented in a study of beta chain features in type 1 diabetes. Trimming at V came to 5 bases and at J to 4 bases, leaving 2 bases not matched to a gene. Germline V lookup: CDR1 SNHLY, CDR2 FYNNEI. The CDR3 spans 14 residues. This clone was counted only a few times. What it binds is not known. The authors reverse transcribed all of the isolated RNA, so sequencing captured expressed TCRB transcripts. Generated by immunoSEQ multiplex PCR, the TCRdb table keeps only in-frame clones and is missing some. The sample consists of 280,000 or so clones, approximately 16% of them appearing once. Overall study results and limits: In every one of the four CD4+ subsets, TCRB CDR3s were moderately but significantly shorter in Type 1 diabetes patients. There were fewer insertions and more deletions at the VDJ junctions of type 1 diabetes patients.

The chain uses TRBV2 and TRBJ1-4; 9 nucleotides match TRBD1. Sequenced: naive CD4+ T cells from blood. The sequence was obtained from a man between 18 and 35 years old with type 1 diabetes. The CDR3 region has the DNA TGTGCCAGCAGTTGGACAGGGGATAATGAAAAACTGTTTTTT. Translation gives CASSWTGDNEKLFF.